The 24 T cell receptor beta chains in this list originate from one sample, sequenced in a study of T cells in localized non-small cell lung cancer. Measured with immunoSEQ multiplex PCR; TCRdb has only the in-frame clones, and not every one. The sample contains about 2,800 clones, around 24% of which appear only once. The sequencing used lung tumor tissue, collected before any cancer treatment. The receptors here all came from a man aged 40-75 years with stage I lung adenocarcinoma.

The chain is built from TRBV6-8 and TRBJ1-2; D gene ambiguous. The V end lost 11 bases, the J end lost 5 bases, and 21 bases lay between the germline ends. The CDR3 contains 14 residues. Germline CDR1 is MNHGY and CDR2 is SAAAGT. The CDR3 here is CAFRHNPGPYGYTF. The CDR3 DNA sequence: TGTGCCTTCCGGCACAACCCGGGTCCATATGGCTACACCTTC.

The V and J genes are TRBV11-3 and TRBJ2-7; the D is unclear. V was cut by 5 bases and J by 2 bases, with 13 bases left in between. This CDR3 has 14 amino acids. Looked up from germline, CDR1 is SGHNT and CDR2 is YENEEA. This CDR3 reads CASSPTRTPYEQYF. CDR3 DNA sequence: TGTGCCAGCAGCCCTACCCGGACCCCCTACGAGCAGTACTTC.

In this sample, this clone turned up a few times. J is TRBJ2-1 and V is TRBV1. TRBV1 is a known pseudogene. The CDR3 extends over 16 amino acids. CDR3 in amino acids: CTSSQEKYLNHYEQFF. The CDR3 region has the DNA TGCACCAGCAGCCAAGAGAAATACCTCAACCATTATGAGCAGTTCTTC.

This clone has only a few counts. The chain combines TRBV6-8 with TRBJ1-4; weak D call: TRBD1 (6 bases). CDR3 size: 16 residues. The ends were cut back, 0 bases at V and 0 bases at J, with 8 bases in the middle. The V gene's germline CDR1 is MNHGY and CDR2 SAAAGT. This chain's CDR3 is CASSYSTGTTNEKLFF. CDR3 DNA: TGTGCCAGCAGTTACTCGACAGGAACAACTAATGAAAAACTGTTTTTT.

This clone has more than one count but fewer than ten. The V gene is TRBV6-8, the J gene TRBJ1-2; 8 bases agree with TRBD1. Germline CDR1 MNHGY, CDR2 SAAAGT. Trimming removed 10 bases from V and 7 bases from J; junction bases left unmatched: 8. CDR3 length: 12 amino acids. The CDR3 sequence is CATSWQGAGYTF. CDR3 nucleotide sequence: TGTGCCACTTCGTGGCAGGGGGCTGGCTACACCTTC.

This rearrangement joins TRBV19 to TRBJ2-7; 8 bases fit TRBD1. J gave up 0 bases and V 4 bases, and 5 bases lay outside the gene matches. CDR3 length: 15 amino acids. Germline CDR1 reads LNHDA; CDR2 reads SQIVND (reference sequence). The CDR3, as DNA: TGTGCCAGTAGTACACAGGGGGTACCCTCCTACGAGCAGTACTTC. Translation: CASSTQGVPSYEQYF.

This clone was seen more than once but under ten times. V usage is TRBV15 and J usage is TRBJ2-7; weak D call: TRBD2 (5 bases). The germline gives CDR1 LNHNV, CDR2 YYDKDF (reference sequence). The V gene lost 5 bases and the J gene lost 3 bases, with 23 bases spanning the gap. The CDR3 runs to 17 residues. CDR3 coding DNA: TGTGCCACCAGCCCCACAGATTCGGCGGAGAGGGTCTACGAGCAGTACGTC. This encodes CATSPTDSAERVYEQYV.

J is TRBJ1-2 and V is TRBV6-8; D not resolved. Germline CDR1 reads MNHGY; CDR2 reads SAAAGT. V shed 0 bases and J shed 7 bases, with 9 bases lying between them. This CDR3 has 13 amino acids. CDR3 in DNA: TGTGCCAGCAGTTACTCGTCGGGAGTTGGCTACACCTTC. This translates into CASSYSSGVGYTF.

The gene calls are TRBV6-8 and TRBJ1-1; D might be TRBD1 (6 bases). The CDR3 length is 13 residues. V lost 5 bases to trimming and J lost 2 bases, with 9 bases between them. From germline, CDR1 is MNHGY and CDR2 SAAAGT. This CDR3 is CASSVGQNTEAFF. DNA for the CDR3: TGTGCCAGCAGTGTGGGACAAAACACTGAAGCTTTCTTT.

The rearrangement links TRBV29-1 to TRBJ2-2; no definite D call. Trimming left V 5 bases short and J 0 bases short, with 13 bases between. CDR1 is SQVTM and CDR2 is ANQGSEA in the germline V gene. The length of the CDR3 is 15 residues. DNA of the CDR3: TGCAGCGTTAGCTGGGGAACGACGAACACCGGGGAGCTGTTTTTT. It yields the protein CSVSWGTTNTGELFF.

The chain combines TRBV5-1 with TRBJ2-7; the match to TRBD2 covers 14 bases. CDR1 and CDR2 (germline): SGHRS, YFSETQ. V gave up 4 bases and J gave up 4 bases; unmatched junction bases: 4. The CDR3 has 15 amino acids. The DNA for the CDR3 is TGCGCCAGCAGCCCAGGGACTAGCGGGGGTTACGAGCAGTACGTC. Its translation is CASSPGTSGGYEQYV.

The chain couples TRBV6-8 to TRBJ2-2; 8 bases map to TRBD1. Looked up from germline, CDR1 is MNHGY and CDR2 is SAAAGT. The CDR3 sequence is 14 residues long. V gave up 6 bases and J gave up 7 bases; unmatched junction bases: 7. CDR3 sequence (DNA): TGTGCCAGCAGGAGGACAGGGCCCGGCGGGGAGCTGTTTTTT. It translates to CASRRTGPGGELFF.

By share, this clone ranks as medium-sized. V is TRBV11-3 and J is TRBJ2-2; D is tentatively TRBD1 or TRBD2 (5 bases each). The V gene's germline CDR1 is SGHNT and CDR2 YENEEA. This CDR3 has 15 amino acids. Trimming removed 1 base at V and 7 bases at J, with 13 bases between. CDR3 in DNA: TGTGCCAGCAGCTTAGGTGTGGGGGATCACGGGGAGCTGTTTTTT. Amino acid sequence: CASSLGVGDHGELFF.

V and J are TRBV11-3 and TRBJ1-1; 11 nucleotides agree with TRBD1. CDR3 length: 14 residues. Germline values: CDR1 SGHNT, CDR2 YENEEA. V dropped 4 bases and J dropped 5; count of bases not matched to a gene: 3. The CDR3 DNA reads TGTGCCAGCAGCTCCGGACAGGGGGCAACTGAAGCTTTCTTT. Encoded protein: CASSSGQGATEAFF. Variable domain in full (rest from reference TRBV11-3 and TRBJ1-1): EAGVVQSPRYKIIEKKQPVAFWCNPISGHNTLYWYLQNLGQGPELLIRYENEEAVDDSQLPKDRFSAERLKGVDSTLKIQPAELGDSAVYLCASSSGQGATEAFFGQGTRLTVV.

In its sample, this clone was seen a few times. This chain uses TRBV7-6 with TRBJ2-4, with D possibly called TRBD1 or TRBD2 (6 bases each). CDR3 length: 15 amino acids. Germline loops: CDR1 SGHVS, CDR2 FNYEAQ. V lost 7 bases and J lost 3, with 16 bases in between. CDR3 coding DNA: TGTGCCAGCACCCCGCGTGGAGGGGGCAAAAACATTCAGTACTTC. It specifies CASTPRGGGKNIQYF.

The chain couples TRBV19 to TRBJ1-2; D not certain. The V gene's germline CDR1 is LNHDA and CDR2 SQIVND (reference sequence). CDR3 size: 15 residues. V was shortened by 3 bases and J by 2 bases, with 13 bases between the two germline ends. The CDR3 region is CASSIVGMVNYGYTF. CDR3 in DNA: TGTGCCAGTAGTATTGTGGGTATGGTCAACTATGGCTACACCTTC.

This clone was counted between two and nine times. One end of the junction is discordant with germline, which a read error may explain. The rearrangement links TRBV6-8 to TRBJ2-7, with 7 bases aligning to TRBD2. CDR1 is MNHGY, CDR2 SAAAGT, per germline. CDR3 length: 13 residues. CDR3 residues: CAISPAGAYEQYF. In DNA form, the CDR3 reads TGTGCCATCAGTCCCGCGGGGGCCTACGAGCAGTACTTC.

In this sample, this clone turned up a few times. J is TRBJ2-3 and V is TRBV9; tentatively, D is TRBD2 (6 bases). V was shortened by 4 bases and J by 1 base, with 16 bases between the two germline ends. This CDR3 spans 16 amino acids. Per the germline V gene, CDR1 is SGDLS and CDR2 is YYNGEE. The CDR3 sequence: CASSSLGRGGTDTQYF. The CDR3 nucleotides are TGTGCCAGCAGCTCCCTAGGGCGGGGAGGCACAGATACGCAGTATTTT.

This clone appeared a single time. The V call is TRBV30, the J call TRBJ2-4; no clear D gene. The V gene lost 3 bases and the J gene lost 5 bases, with 8 bases spanning the gap. Germline V gives CDR1 GTSNPN, CDR2 SVGIG (reference sequence). The CDR3 sequence is 12 residues long. The CDR3 DNA sequence: TGTGCCTGGAGCGCCGGAGAAAACATTCAGTACTTC. It specifies CAWSAGENIQYF. Full variable domain (missing parts from reference TRBV30 and TRBJ2-4): SQTIHQWPATLVQPVGSPLSLECTVEGTSNPNLYWYRQAAGRGLQLLFYSVGIGQISSEVPQNLSASRPQDRQFILSSKKLLLSDSGFYLCAWSAGENIQYFGAGTRLSVL.

The rearrangement joins TRBV11-3 to TRBJ1-4; perhaps TRBD1 as D (5 bases). V lost 5 bases and J 8 bases, leaving 15 bases between the germline ends. CDR1 and CDR2 (germline): SGHNT, YENEEA. This CDR3 region has 14 residues. The CDR3 DNA reads TGTGCCAGCAGCGGCCGGGGGGGGGAAGAAAAACTGTTTTTT. Translated: CASSGRGGEEKLFF. Full variable domain (remainder filled in from reference TRBV11-3 and TRBJ1-4): EAGVVQSPRYKIIEKKQPVAFWCNPISGHNTLYWYLQNLGQGPELLIRYENEEAVDDSQLPKDRFSAERLKGVDSTLKIQPAELGDSAVYLCASSGRGGEEKLFFGSGTQLSVL.

This clone was observed a few times. This chain links TRBV11-3 with TRBJ1-1; D gene ambiguous. This CDR3 region has 14 residues. The ends were cut back, 3 bases at V and 4 bases at J, with 12 bases in the middle. Germline CDR1 and CDR2: SGHNT and YENEEA. CDR3 in DNA: TGTGCCAGCAGCTTCGGAGTAGGTGGCACTGAAGCTTTCTTT. It specifies CASSFGVGGTEAFF.

This clone showed up just a few times. The V and J genes are TRBV10-3 and TRBJ1-1; D may be TRBD1 (6 bases). The CDR3 spans 15 residues. Per germline, CDR1 ENHRY and CDR2 SYGVKD. V shed 2 bases and J shed 5 bases, with 15 bases lying between them. The CDR3 is CAISEGGRGVTEAFF. Here the CDR3 DNA reads TGTGCCATCAGTGAGGGGGGGCGCGGAGTGACTGAAGCTTTCTTT.

This chain uses TRBV15 with TRBJ2-1; D is perhaps TRBD2 (7 bases). This CDR3 is 15 amino acids long. The germline CDR1 and CDR2 sequences are LNHNV and YYDKDF (reference sequence). V was cut by 0 bases and J by 12 bases, with 18 bases left in between. The CDR3 protein is CATSRDPPGGGTQFF. CDR3 nucleotide sequence: TGTGCCACCAGCAGAGATCCGCCTGGGGGGGGCACGCAGTTCTTC.

This clone is deemed medium-sized (0.01 to 0.1%). This chain connects TRBV6-8 to TRBJ2-5, with D hard to call. This CDR3 is 17 amino acids long. Between the trimmed V and J ends, which lost 0 bases and 2 bases, there was a span of 16 bases. CDR1 and CDR2 (germline): MNHGY, SAAAGT. The CDR3 reads CASSYSNSREPQETQYF. The CDR3 nucleotides are TGTGCCAGCAGTTACTCGAATAGCCGCGAACCTCAAGAGACCCAGTACTTC.